This record concerns one T cell receptor beta chain sequence. Some clones are missing from TCRdb's copy, which holds only in-frame ones; the method was immunoSEQ multiplex PCR. The sample carries a few hundred thousand clones, approximately 86% recorded once. The germline V gene encodes CDR1 GTSNPN and CDR2 SVGIG (reference sequence). Trimming cost V 5 bases and J 7 bases; bases outside gene matches: 9. There are 14 residues in the CDR3. This sample is part of a study of blood T cell repertoires in COVID-19. Study background: T cells, B-cell-depleted T cells, or PBMCs supplied cDNA or gDNA.

The sequencing sample was made of peripheral blood. The clonotype comes from a middle-aged man who had recovered from COVID-19. The chain couples TRBV30 to TRBJ2-4, with 9 bases fitting TRBD2. In nucleotides, the CDR3 is TGTGCCTGGGAGGCGCTAGCGGGACTTAACATTCAGTACTTC. Translated: CAWEALAGLNIQYF.